This T cell receptor beta chain was sequenced for a study of blood T cell repertoires in COVID-19 (dated by TCRdb to the early 2020s). For the wider study: Samples from collaborators originated in the United States, Italy and Spain and spanned both the acute and convalescent phases of COVID-19. The material from the prospective study consisted of cDNA or gDNA derived from T cells, B-cell-depleted T cells, or PBMCs. Subjects who had been exposed to COVID-19, were actively infected with it, or had recovered from it provided the deeply sampled blood TCRbeta repertoires that made up the dataset. The repertoires were made available in a free public database intended to serve as a resource for research on the immune response to SARS-CoV-2. Samples came from the ongoing ImmuneRACE study (first 160 participants) plus 1,254 subjects from 6 global collaborators. A de-identified subject ID, COVID-19 status, age in years and sex were almost always included in the sample metadata. Where available, HLA class I and class II types were taken from metadata supplied by the sample provider and were not determined by assay-based typing. General study outcomes and caveats: Clinical and demographic metadata were provided uncurated, with the amount varying by source and participant.

Measured from the cysteine to the phenylalanine, the CDR3 is 15 residues long. Only CDR3 DNA is held: 45 bases, read in frame from base 1. Ends trimmed: V by 0 bases, J by 1 base; bases unmatched to a gene: 2. The germline V gene yields MNHEY for CDR1 and SVGAGI for CDR2. Collaborating institutions collected whole blood in K2EDTA tubes following their own protocols. Collaborator samples were shipped for TCRbeta analysis as frozen whole blood, isolated PBMCs, or DNA extracted from either sample type. A word on this clone: No cognate antigen has been identified for it. It has no much larger one-base neighbor in the sample; base qualities were not kept.

TCRbeta CDR3 regions were amplified from genomic DNA by means of the immunoSEQ Assay, a bias-controlled multiplex PCR. Per the authors' processing: Nucleated cell counts per sample were estimated from amplification of reference gene primers within the assay. Sequence reads were collapsed and filtered to measure the absolute abundance of every unique TCRbeta CDR3 rearrangement. For each sample, productive Simpson clonality was calculated as the square root of Simpson's diversity index across productive rearrangements. Drawn from immuneACCESS, this table holds only the in-frame rearrangements with V and J called that TCRdb kept. Clones are partly lost; checked studies trace under half to an unresolved V gene and leave the rest unexplained. V and J calls plus clone size are reproduced from that table; the DNA served to infer D and trimming. This sample comprises 35,000 to 50,000 clones, around 90% of them detected only once. Clones ranked in the top ten supply about 4.3% of the sample.

Sequences were obtained from peripheral blood. The TCR originated in a man aged 55 to 69 with acute or convalescent COVID-19. Recombination joined TRBV6-5 with TRBJ1-1, and 7 bases in between align with TRBD1. Here is the DNA: TGTGCCAGCAGTTACTCCGGGACAGCGAACACTGAAGCTTTCTTT. This codes for CASSYSGTANTEAFF.